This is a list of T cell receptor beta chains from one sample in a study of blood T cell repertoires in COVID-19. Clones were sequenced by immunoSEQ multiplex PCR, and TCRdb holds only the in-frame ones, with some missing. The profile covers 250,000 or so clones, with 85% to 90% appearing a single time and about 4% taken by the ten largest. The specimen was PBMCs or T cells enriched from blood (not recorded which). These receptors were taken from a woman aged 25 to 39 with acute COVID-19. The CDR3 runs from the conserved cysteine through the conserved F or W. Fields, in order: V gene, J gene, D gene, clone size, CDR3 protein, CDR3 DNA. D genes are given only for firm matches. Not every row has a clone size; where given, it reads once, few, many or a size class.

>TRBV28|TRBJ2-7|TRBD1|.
CASSLLQGNEQYF
TGTGCCAGCAGTTTACTACAGGGGAACGAGCAGTACTTC
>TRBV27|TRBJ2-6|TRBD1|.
CASSLVGTGGAGANVLTF
TGTGCCAGCAGTTTAGTAGGGACAGGGGGTGCTGGGGCCAACGTCCTGACTTTC
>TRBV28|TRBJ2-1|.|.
CASSLGGTVNEQFF
TGTGCCAGCAGTTTAGGGGGGACAGTCAATGAGCAGTTCTTC
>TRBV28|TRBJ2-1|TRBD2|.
CASSLRLAGKVGEQFF
TGTGCCAGCAGTTTACGGCTAGCGGGAAAAGTTGGGGAGCAGTTCTTC
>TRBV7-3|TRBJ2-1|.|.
CASSKTSIGEQFF
TGTGCCAGCAGCAAAACTAGTATTGGTGAGCAGTTCTTC
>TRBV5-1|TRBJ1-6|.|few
CASSLFSDTMDSPLHF
TGCGCCAGCAGCTTATTTTCGGACACTATGGATTCACCCCTCCACTTT
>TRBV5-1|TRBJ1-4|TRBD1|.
CASSSGQGNEKLFF
TGCGCCAGCAGCTCGGGACAGGGAAATGAAAAACTGTTTTTT
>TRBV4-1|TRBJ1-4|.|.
CASSQEEVKLFF
TGCGCCAGCAGCCAAGAGGAGGTAAAACTGTTTTTT
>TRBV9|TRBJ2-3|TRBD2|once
CASSTGTSGRHTDTQYF
TGTGCCAGCAGCACCGGGACTAGCGGGAGGCACACAGATACGCAGTATTTT
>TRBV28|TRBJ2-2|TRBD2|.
CASRLGGVAGGPSTGELFF
TGTGCCAGCAGACTCGGGGGGGTGGCGGGAGGGCCTAGCACCGGGGAGCTGTTTTTT
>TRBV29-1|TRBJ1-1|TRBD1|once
CSVGTGDTEAFF
TGCAGCGTTGGGACAGGGGACACTGAAGCTTTCTTT
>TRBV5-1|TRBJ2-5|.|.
CASSLAQGIQETQYF
TGCGCCAGCAGCTTGGCCCAGGGTATCCAAGAGACCCAGTACTTC
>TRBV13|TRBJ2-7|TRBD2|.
CASSLQIGGPSGSKEQYF
TGTGCCAGCAGCTTACAAATCGGTGGGCCTAGCGGGAGTAAGGAGCAGTACTTC
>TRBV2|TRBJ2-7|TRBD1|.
CASSDRGQGPPQYF
TGTGCCAGCAGTGACCGGGGACAGGGCCCACCGCAGTACTTC
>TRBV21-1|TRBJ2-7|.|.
CASSKAPREQYF
TGTGCCAGCAGCAAGGCCCCAAGAGAGCAGTACTTC
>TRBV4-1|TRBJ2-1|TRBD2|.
CASSQDPGLALYEQFF
TGCGCCAGCAGCCAAGACCCGGGACTAGCTCTCTATGAGCAGTTCTTC
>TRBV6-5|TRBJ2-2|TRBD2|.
CASREGLAYTGELFF
TGTGCCAGCAGGGAGGGACTAGCGTACACCGGGGAGCTGTTTTTT
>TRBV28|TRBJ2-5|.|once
CASKGTQEKAQYF
TGTGCCAGCAAGGGGACACAAGAGAAGGCCCAGTACTTC
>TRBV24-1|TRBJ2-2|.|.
CATSDDTVNTGELFF
TGTGCCACCAGTGATGACACAGTGAACACCGGGGAGCTGTTTTTT
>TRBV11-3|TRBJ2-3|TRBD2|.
CASSPGTSGKTDTQYF
TGTGCCAGCAGCCCAGGGACTAGCGGGAAGACAGATACGCAGTATTTT
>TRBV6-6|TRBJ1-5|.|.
CASTEDSDSNQPQHF
TGTGCCAGCACCGAGGACAGCGATAGCAATCAGCCCCAGCATTTT
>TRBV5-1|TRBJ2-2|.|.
CASSLTGTGELFF
TGCGCCAGCAGCCTGACAGGAACCGGGGAGCTGTTTTTT
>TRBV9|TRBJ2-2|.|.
CASSVEGTSNTGELFF
TGTGCCAGCAGCGTCGAAGGGACTTCCAACACCGGGGAGCTGTTTTTT
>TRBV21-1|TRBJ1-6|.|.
CASGYPGTPLNSPLHF
TGTGCCAGCGGATATCCCGGGACTCCGTTAAATTCACCCCTCCACTTT
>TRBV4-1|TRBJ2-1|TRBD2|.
CASSPELAGSGEQFF
TGCGCCAGCAGCCCGGAGCTAGCGGGTTCGGGTGAGCAGTTCTTC
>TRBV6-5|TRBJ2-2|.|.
CASSFWRPARRELFF
TGTGCCAGCAGTTTCTGGCGGCCAGCGCGCCGGGAGCTGTTTTTT
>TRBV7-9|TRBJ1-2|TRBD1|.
CASSLGAGGLYYGYTF
TGTGCCAGCAGCTTAGGTGCAGGGGGCCTCTACTATGGCTACACCTTC
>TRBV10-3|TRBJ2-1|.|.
CAITTLNEQFF
TGTGCCATCACCACTTTGAATGAGCAGTTCTTC
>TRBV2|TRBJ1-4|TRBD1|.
CARRLQGTNEKLFF
TGTGCCAGACGACTACAGGGGACTAATGAAAAACTGTTTTTT
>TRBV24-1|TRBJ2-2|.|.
CATSDLGGRGSTGELFF
TGTGCCACCAGTGATTTAGGGGGAAGGGGCAGTACCGGGGAGCTGTTTTTT
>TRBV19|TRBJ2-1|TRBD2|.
CASSRLAGVYNEQFF
TGTGCCAGTAGTCGTCTAGCGGGAGTGTACAATGAGCAGTTCTTC
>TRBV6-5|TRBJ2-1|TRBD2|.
CASSYMLAANEQFF
TGTGCCAGCAGTTACATGCTAGCGGCAAATGAGCAGTTCTTC
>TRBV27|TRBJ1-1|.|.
CASSLSLTVNTEAFF
TGTGCCAGCAGTTTATCGCTGACAGTGAACACTGAAGCTTTCTTT
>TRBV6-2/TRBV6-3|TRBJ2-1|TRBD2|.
CASSSSSGRVDEQFF
TGTGCCAGCAGTTCCTCTAGCGGGAGGGTCGATGAGCAGTTCTTC
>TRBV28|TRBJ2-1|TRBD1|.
CASWATGGPYNEQFF
TGTGCCAGCTGGGCTACAGGGGGCCCCTACAATGAGCAGTTCTTC
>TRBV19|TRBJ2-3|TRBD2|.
CASSYGTSGYTDTQYF
TGTGCCAGTAGTTACGGGACTAGCGGGTACACAGATACGCAGTATTTT
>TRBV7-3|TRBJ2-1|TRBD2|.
CASSPTGTSAYNEQFF
TGTGCCAGCAGCCCCACCGGGACTAGCGCCTACAATGAGCAGTTCTTC
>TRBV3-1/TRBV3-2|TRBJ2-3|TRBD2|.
CASSQASGPTDTQYF
TGTGCCAGCAGCCAAGCTAGCGGCCCCACAGATACGCAGTATTTT
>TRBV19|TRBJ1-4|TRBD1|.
CASSQTGGEKLFF
TGTGCCAGTAGTCAGACAGGGGGAGAAAAACTGTTTTTT
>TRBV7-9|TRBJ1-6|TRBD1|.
CASSLEVHTGAGNSPLHF
TGTGCCAGCAGCTTAGAAGTGCACACAGGGGCCGGTAATTCACCCCTCCACTTT
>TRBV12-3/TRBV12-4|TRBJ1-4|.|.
CASSPATNEKLFF
TGTGCCAGCAGCCCTGCAACTAATGAAAAACTGTTTTTT
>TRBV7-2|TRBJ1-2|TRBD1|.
CASSWGQAPYGYTF
TGTGCCAGCAGCTGGGGACAGGCGCCATATGGCTACACCTTC
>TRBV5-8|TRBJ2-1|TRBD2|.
CASSFRTSGSEQFF
TGTGCCAGCAGCTTCCGGACTAGCGGGAGTGAGCAGTTCTTC
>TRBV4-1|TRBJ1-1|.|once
CASSQDRSLLSGEAFF
TGCGCCAGCAGCCAAGATCGGTCCCTATTATCTGGTGAAGCTTTCTTT
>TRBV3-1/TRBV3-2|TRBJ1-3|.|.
CASSPSSGNTIYF
TGTGCCAGCAGCCCTAGCTCTGGAAACACCATATATTTT
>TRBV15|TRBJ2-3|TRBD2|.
CATSRARLAGHTDTQYF
TGTGCCACCAGCAGAGCAAGACTAGCGGGACACACAGATACGCAGTATTTT
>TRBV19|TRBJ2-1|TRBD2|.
CASSIGTTLRNEQFF
TGTGCCAGTAGTATTGGGACTACCTTGAGGAATGAGCAGTTCTTC
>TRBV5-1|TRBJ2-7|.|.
CASSFSEGYEQYF
TGCGCCAGCAGCTTTTCGGAGGGCTACGAGCAGTACTTC
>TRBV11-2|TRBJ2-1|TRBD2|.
CASSPGRVGLANEQFF
TGTGCCAGCAGCCCTGGGAGGGTCGGCTTGGCCAATGAGCAGTTCTTC
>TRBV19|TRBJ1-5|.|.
CASSTPRQAQHF
TGTGCCAGTAGTACCCCGCGACAGGCCCAGCATTTT
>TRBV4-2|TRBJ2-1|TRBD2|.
CASSQASSGTYNEQFF
TGTGCCAGCAGCCAAGCATCTAGCGGGACATACAATGAGCAGTTCTTC
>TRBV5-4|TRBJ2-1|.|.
CASSLGVVEQFF
TGTGCCAGCAGCTTGGGCGTGGTTGAGCAGTTCTTC
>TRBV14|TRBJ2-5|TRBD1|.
CASSHLDREETQYF
TGTGCCAGCAGCCACCTGGACAGGGAAGAGACCCAGTACTTC
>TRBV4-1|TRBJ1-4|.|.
CASSQPGYEKLFF
TGCGCCAGCAGCCAACCGGGGTATGAAAAACTGTTTTTT
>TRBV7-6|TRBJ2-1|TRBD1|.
CASSTGQPSSYNEQFF
TGTGCCAGCAGCACGGGACAGCCGAGCTCCTACAATGAGCAGTTCTTC
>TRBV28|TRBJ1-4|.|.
CASSFQDNEKLFF
TGTGCCAGCAGTTTTCAGGATAATGAAAAACTGTTTTTT
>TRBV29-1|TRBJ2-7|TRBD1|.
CSAAPGQGVHEQYF
TGCAGCGCTGCCCCGGGACAGGGAGTCCACGAGCAGTACTTC
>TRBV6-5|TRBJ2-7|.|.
CASSYWRDDYEQYF
TGTGCCAGCAGTTACTGGCGGGACGACTACGAGCAGTACTTC
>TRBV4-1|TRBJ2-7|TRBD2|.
CASSLSGTAPYEQYF
TGCGCCAGCAGCCTTAGCGGGACTGCTCCCTACGAGCAGTACTTC
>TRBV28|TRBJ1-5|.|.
CASSLSRGYSNQPQHF
TGTGCCAGCAGTTTATCCCGGGGTTATAGCAATCAGCCCCAGCATTTT